These 11 T cell receptor beta chains originate from one sample sequenced in a study of blood T cell repertoires in COVID-19. Generated by immunoSEQ multiplex PCR, the TCRdb table keeps only in-frame clones and is missing some. The profile shows under 95,000 clones, around 87% of them singletons. Sequencing used peripheral blood. Receptors were obtained from a human donor with acute or convalescent COVID-19. The donor label of this sample is uncertain.

The genes are TRBV5-4 and TRBJ2-1, with 9 positions matching TRBD2. V dropped 0 bases and J dropped 4; count of bases not matched to a gene: 5. Per the germline V gene, CDR1 is SGHNT and CDR2 is YYREEE (reference sequence). The CDR3 length is 16 residues. The CDR3 DNA reads TGTGCCAGCAGCTTGGGTAGCGGGGGTGGGTACAATGAGCAGTTCTTC. This sequence encodes CASSLGSGGGYNEQFF. Together with reference TRBV5-4 and TRBJ2-1, the CDR3 gives the full variable domain: ETGVTQSPTHLIKTRGQQVTLRCSSQSGHNTVSWYQQALGQGPQFIFQYYREEENGRGNFPPRFSGLQFPNYSSELNVNALELDDSALYLCASSLGSGGGYNEQFFGPGTRLTVL.

This clone has just one count. This rearrangement joins TRBV5-1 to TRBJ2-2; D not certain. V lost 0 bases to trimming and J lost 4 bases, with 7 bases between them. The CDR3 sequence is 14 residues long. Germline CDR1 reads SGHRS; CDR2 reads YFSETQ. The chain's CDR3 is CASSLGRVTGELFF. The CDR3 nucleotides read TGCGCCAGCAGCTTGGGACGGGTCACCGGGGAGCTGTTTTTT.

V usage is TRBV29-1 and J usage is TRBJ1-1; 8 bases match TRBD1. Germline V lookup: CDR1 SQVTM, CDR2 ANQGSEA. The CDR3 loop spans 13 amino acids. After removal of 4 bases from V and 4 bases from J, the junction contained 5 bases not matched to a gene. The CDR3 loop reads CSVGRDRRTEAFF. CDR3 bases: TGCAGCGTTGGGCGGGACAGGCGCACTGAAGCTTTCTTT.

The genes are TRBV27 and TRBJ2-2; TRBD2 might be the D (6 bases). This CDR3 has 16 amino acids. Germline CDR1 and CDR2: MNHEY and SMNVEV (reference sequence). Trimming left V 6 bases short and J 0 bases short, with 14 bases between. CDR3 bases: TGTGCCAGCAGGTTAGGGACTTCCTCGAACACCGGGGAGCTGTTTTTT. This sequence encodes CASRLGTSSNTGELFF.

CDR3 loop: CASSSSQGVAEAFF. CDR3 bases: TGTGCCAGCTCATCCTCACAGGGAGTGGCTGAAGCTTTCTTT. The rearrangement uses TRBV18 and TRBJ1-1; tentatively, D is TRBD1 (6 bases). The CDR3 spans 14 residues. Trimming left V 5 bases short and J 6 bases short, with 16 bases between. Looked up from germline, CDR1 is KGHSH and CDR2 is LQKENI.

The chain has TRBV9 and TRBJ2-7; weak D call: TRBD2 (6 bases). The CDR3 is 14 residues long. V lost 0 bases and J lost 2, with 9 bases in between. Germline CDR1 SGDLS, CDR2 YYNGEE. The CDR3 bases are TGTGCCAGCAGCGTAGACGGGGGAACCTACGAGCAGTACTTC. It yields the protein CASSVDGGTYEQYF.

The V call is TRBV6-5, the J call TRBJ1-4; TRBD1 agrees at 11 bases. The V segment lost 2 bases and the J segment 5 bases; nucleotides outside the gene matches: 1. Per germline, CDR1 MNHEY and CDR2 SVGAGI. CDR3 length: 15 amino acids. The CDR3 sequence: CASSYGTGGNEKLFF. CDR3 DNA sequence: TGTGCCAGCAGTTACGGGACAGGGGGGAATGAAAAACTGTTTTTT.

The chain links TRBV7-8 to TRBJ2-2; 7 bases line up with TRBD1. Unmatched junction bases numbered 5, after V lost 1 base and J lost 3 bases. This CDR3 comprises 16 residues. The germline gives CDR1 SGHVS, CDR2 FQNEAQ. The CDR3 nucleotides are TGTGCCAGCAGCTTAGTGCCACAGGGGCACACCGGGGAGCTGTTTTTT. This translates into CASSLVPQGHTGELFF.

This clone was counted between two and nine times. This chain connects TRBV2 to TRBJ1-1; 10 positions match TRBD1. The CDR3 totals 14 residues. After removal of 6 bases from V and 5 bases from J, the junction contained 6 bases not matched to a gene. Germline CDR1 is SNHLY and CDR2 is FYNNEI. CDR3 in amino acids: CASSRTGGITEAFF. The CDR3 DNA reads as TGTGCCAGCAGCAGGACAGGGGGAATAACTGAAGCTTTCTTT.

The V and J genes are TRBV5-5 and TRBJ2-2; 8 bases agree with TRBD2. CDR1 is SGHKS and CDR2 is YYEKEE in the germline V gene (reference sequence). The CDR3 is 16 amino acids. With 4 bases clipped from V and 5 bases from J, the junction kept 10 bases outside the gene matches. CDR3 DNA: TGTGCCAGCAGCAGTAACCCGGGACTAGGGACCGGGGAGCTGTTTTTT. This encodes CASSSNPGLGTGELFF.

The V gene is TRBV11-2, the J gene TRBJ2-7; the D gene is possibly TRBD1 (5 bases). This CDR3 is built from 15 residues. Germline CDR1 is SGHAT and CDR2 is FQNNGV. V lost 4 bases, J lost 0 bases, and 13 bases lay in between. CDR3 coding DNA: TGTGCCAGCAGCTACCCAGGGATCGCCTCCTACGAGCAGTACTTC. It encodes CASSYPGIASYEQYF.